This TCR beta chain was profiled in a study of blood T cell repertoires in COVID-19. Study overall: The United States, Italy and Spain provided the acute and convalescent COVID-19 samples. PBMCs, B-cell-depleted T cells, or T cells provided the cDNA or gDNA that made up the material.

This clone has only one observation. V lost 1 base and J lost 8, with 9 bases in between. The V gene's germline CDR1 is SEHNR and CDR2 FQNEAQ (reference sequence). CDR3 size: 13 residues. In the original analysis: Estimates of nucleated cell counts were drawn from the amplification of reference gene primers. Only in-frame clones appear in the TCRdb table, and some are missing; sequencing was by immunoSEQ multiplex PCR. The V and J calls and clone size were taken over from that table, and D and trimming were inferred from the DNA. The table lists 200,000 to 250,000 clones, around nine tenths of them singletons.

The receptor's source is a man between 18 and 35 years old with active or convalescent COVID-19. This chain uses TRBV7-9 with TRBJ2-1; D not resolved. The sequenced sample consisted of peripheral blood. The CDR3 coding sequence is TGTGCCAGCAGCTTAGACCTGGGCGATGAGCAGTTCTTC. It specifies CASSLDLGDEQFF.